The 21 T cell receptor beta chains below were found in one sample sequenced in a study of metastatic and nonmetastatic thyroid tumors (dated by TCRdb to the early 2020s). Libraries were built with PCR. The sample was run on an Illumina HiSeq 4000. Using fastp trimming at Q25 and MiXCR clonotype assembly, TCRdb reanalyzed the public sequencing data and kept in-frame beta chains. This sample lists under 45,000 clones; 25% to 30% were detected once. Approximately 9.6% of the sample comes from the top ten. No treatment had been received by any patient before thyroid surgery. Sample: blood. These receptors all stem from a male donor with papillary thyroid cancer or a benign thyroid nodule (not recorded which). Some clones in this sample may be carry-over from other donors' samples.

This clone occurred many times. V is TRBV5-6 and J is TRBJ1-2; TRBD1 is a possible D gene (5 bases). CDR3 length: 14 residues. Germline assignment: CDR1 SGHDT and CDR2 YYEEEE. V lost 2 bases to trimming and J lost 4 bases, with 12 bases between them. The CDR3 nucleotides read TGTGCCAGCAGCTTTGGAACAGGACTCTATGGCTACACCTTC. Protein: CASSFGTGLYGYTF.

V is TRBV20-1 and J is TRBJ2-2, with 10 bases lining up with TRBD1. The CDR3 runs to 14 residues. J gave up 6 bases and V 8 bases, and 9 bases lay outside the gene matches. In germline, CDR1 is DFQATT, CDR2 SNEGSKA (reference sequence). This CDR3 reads CSTPDRGRSGELFF. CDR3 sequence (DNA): TGCAGTACCCCGGACAGGGGGAGGTCCGGGGAGCTGTTTTTT.

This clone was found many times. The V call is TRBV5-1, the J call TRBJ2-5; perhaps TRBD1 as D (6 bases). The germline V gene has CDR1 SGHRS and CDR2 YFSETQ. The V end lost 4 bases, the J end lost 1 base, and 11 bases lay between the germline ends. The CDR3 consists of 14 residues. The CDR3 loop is CASSLGGTQETQYF. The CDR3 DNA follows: TGCGCCAGCAGCCTTGGGGGCACCCAAGAGACCCAGTACTTC.

The CDR3, as DNA: TGTGCCAGCAGCTTTTGGTCTAGCGGGAACTACGAGCAGTACTTC. This translates into CASSFWSSGNYEQYF. The chain carries TRBV7-8 and TRBJ2-7, with 9 bases matching TRBD2. Germline loops: CDR1 SGHVS, CDR2 FQNEAQ. The CDR3 sequence is 15 residues long. Trimming took 3 bases from V and 3 from J; bases not matched to a gene: 6.

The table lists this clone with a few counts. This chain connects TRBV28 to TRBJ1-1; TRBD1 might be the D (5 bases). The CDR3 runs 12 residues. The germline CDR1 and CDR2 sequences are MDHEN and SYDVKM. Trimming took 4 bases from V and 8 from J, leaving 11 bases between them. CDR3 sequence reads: CASSYPRGEAFF. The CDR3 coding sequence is TGTGCCAGCAGTTACCCGCGGGGGGAAGCTTTCTTT.

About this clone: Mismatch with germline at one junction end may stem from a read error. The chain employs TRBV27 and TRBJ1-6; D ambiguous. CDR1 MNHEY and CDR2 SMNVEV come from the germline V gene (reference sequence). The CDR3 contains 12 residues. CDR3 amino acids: CGSGTYNSPLHF. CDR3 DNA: TGTGGGAGCGGAACCTACAATTCACCCCTCCACTTT.

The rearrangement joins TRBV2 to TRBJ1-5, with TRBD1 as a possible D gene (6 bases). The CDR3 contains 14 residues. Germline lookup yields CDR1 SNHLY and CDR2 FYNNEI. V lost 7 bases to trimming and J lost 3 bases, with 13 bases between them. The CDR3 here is CASNGQRVNQPQHF. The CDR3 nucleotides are TGTGCCAGCAACGGACAGAGGGTCAATCAGCCCCAGCATTTT.

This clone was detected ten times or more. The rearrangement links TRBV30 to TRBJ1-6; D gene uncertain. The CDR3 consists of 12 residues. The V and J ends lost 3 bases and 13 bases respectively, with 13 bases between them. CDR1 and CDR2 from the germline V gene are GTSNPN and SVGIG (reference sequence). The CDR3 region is CAWRDPPNPLHF. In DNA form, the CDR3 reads TGTGCCTGGAGAGATCCACCGAATCCCCTCCACTTT.

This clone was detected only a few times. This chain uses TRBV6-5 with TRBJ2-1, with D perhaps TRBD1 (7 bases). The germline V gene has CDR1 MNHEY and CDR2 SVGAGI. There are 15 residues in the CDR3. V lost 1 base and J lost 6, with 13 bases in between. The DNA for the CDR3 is TGTGCCAGCAGTTACTGGGCAGGGGGAGGCAATGAGCAGTTCTTC. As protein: CASSYWAGGGNEQFF.

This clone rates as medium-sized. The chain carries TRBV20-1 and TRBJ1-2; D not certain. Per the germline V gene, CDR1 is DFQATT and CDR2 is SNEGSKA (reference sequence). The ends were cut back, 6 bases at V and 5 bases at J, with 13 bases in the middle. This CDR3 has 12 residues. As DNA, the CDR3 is TGCAGTGCACAATCAGACGCATATGGCTACACCTTC. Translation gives CSAQSDAYGYTF.

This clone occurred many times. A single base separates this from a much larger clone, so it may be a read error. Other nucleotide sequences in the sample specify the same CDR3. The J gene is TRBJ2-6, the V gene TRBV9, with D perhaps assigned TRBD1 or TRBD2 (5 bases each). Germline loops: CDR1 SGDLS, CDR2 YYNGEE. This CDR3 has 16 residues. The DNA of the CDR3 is TGTGCCAGCAGACGGGGTTCTAGCTCTGGGGCCAACGTCCCGACTTTC. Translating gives CASRRGSSSGANVPTF.

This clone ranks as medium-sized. This chain's CDR3 is CASIQGITGEQYF. The CDR3 DNA follows: TGTGCCAGCATACAGGGAATAACGGGCGAGCAGTACTTC. The rearrangement uses TRBV27 and TRBJ2-7, with D possibly being TRBD1 (6 bases). CDR3 length equals 13 residues. Trimming shortened V by 7 bases and J by 6 bases, and 16 bases separated the two germline ends. Looked up from germline, CDR1 is MNHEY and CDR2 is SMNVEV (reference sequence).

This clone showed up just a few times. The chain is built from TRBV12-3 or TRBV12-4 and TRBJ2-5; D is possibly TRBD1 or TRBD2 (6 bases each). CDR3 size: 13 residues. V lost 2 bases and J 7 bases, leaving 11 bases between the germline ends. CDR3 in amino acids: CASSLKEGGTQYF. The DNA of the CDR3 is TGTGCCAGCAGTTTAAAAGAGGGGGGGACCCAGTACTTC.

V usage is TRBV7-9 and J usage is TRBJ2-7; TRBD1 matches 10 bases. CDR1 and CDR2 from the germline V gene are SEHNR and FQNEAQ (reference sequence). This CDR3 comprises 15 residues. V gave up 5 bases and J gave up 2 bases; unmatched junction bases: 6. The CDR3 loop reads CASSGTGDTAYEQYF. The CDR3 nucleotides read TGTGCCAGCAGCGGGACAGGGGACACCGCCTACGAGCAGTACTTC.

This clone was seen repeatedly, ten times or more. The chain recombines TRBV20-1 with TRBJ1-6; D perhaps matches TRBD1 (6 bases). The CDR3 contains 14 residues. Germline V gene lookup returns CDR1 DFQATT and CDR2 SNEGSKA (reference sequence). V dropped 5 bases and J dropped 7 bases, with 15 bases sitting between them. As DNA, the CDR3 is TGCAGTGCTCGCCGAGGGGGGTCGAATTCACCCCTCCACTTT. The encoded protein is CSARRGGSNSPLHF.

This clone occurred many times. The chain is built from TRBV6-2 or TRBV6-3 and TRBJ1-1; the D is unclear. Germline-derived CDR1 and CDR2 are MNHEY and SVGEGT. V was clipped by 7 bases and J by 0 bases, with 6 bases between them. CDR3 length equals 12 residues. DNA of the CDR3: TGTGCCAGCACCGCAATGAACACTGAAGCTTTCTTT. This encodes CASTAMNTEAFF.

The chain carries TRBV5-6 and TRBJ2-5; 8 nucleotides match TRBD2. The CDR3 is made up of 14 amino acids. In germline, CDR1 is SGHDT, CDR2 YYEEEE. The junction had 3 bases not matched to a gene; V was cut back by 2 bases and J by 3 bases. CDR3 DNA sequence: TGTGCCAGCAGCTTAGGTAGCGGGGAAGAGACCCAGTACTTC. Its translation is CASSLGSGEETQYF.

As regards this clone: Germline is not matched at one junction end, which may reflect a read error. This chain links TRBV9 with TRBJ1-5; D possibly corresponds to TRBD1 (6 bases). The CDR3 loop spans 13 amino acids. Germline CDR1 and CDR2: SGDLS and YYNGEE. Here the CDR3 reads CASSPGVSQPLHF. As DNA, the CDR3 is TGTGCCAGCAGCCCAGGGGTGAGCCAGCCCCTGCATTTT.

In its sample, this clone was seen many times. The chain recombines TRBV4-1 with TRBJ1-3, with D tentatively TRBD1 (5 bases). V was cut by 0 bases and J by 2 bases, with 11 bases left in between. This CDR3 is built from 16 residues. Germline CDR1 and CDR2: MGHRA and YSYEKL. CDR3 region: CASSQEGGLTGNTIYF. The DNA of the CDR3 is TGCGCCAGCAGCCAAGAGGGGGGTCTAACTGGAAACACCATATATTTT.

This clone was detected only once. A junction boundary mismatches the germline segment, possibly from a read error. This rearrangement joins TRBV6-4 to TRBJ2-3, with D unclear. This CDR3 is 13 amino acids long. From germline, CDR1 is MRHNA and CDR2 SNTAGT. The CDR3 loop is CARSGGSTDTQYF. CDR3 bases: TGTGCCAGGAGTGGCGGTAGCACAGATACGCAGTATTTT.

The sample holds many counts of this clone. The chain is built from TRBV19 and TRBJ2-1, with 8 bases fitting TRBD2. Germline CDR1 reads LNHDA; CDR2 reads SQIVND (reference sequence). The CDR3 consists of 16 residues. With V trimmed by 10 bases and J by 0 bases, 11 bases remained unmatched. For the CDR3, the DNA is TGTGCCACCCAAAGTTTGGGGACTAGCTCCTACAATGAGCAGTTCTTC. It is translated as CATQSLGTSSYNEQFF.